The 6 T cell receptor beta chains below were found in one sample sequenced in a study of T-cell memory formation after mild COVID-19. MiXCR was run by TCRdb on the 5' RACE reads, yielding one entry per CDR3 protein. The sample consists of around 320,000 distinct CDR3 sequences, 14% of them appearing once. Source material: PBMCs or a T cell subset sorted from them (not recorded which). These receptors all stem from a man aged 18 to 30 who had mild COVID-19 (a few samples of this study predate the infection). Cell type and time point are not known.

There are many counts of this clonotype. The gene calls are TRBV6-5 and TRBJ2-7; D tentatively reads TRBD1 or TRBD2 (5 bases each). The CDR3 totals 15 residues. Germline lookup yields CDR1 MNHEY and CDR2 SVGAGI. With 2 bases removed from V and 0 bases from J, the gap between germline ends came to 11 bases. Here the CDR3 reads CASSYRGPSSYEQYF. The CDR3 region has the DNA TGTGCCAGCAGTTACCGGGGACCAAGCTCCTACGAGCAGTACTTC.

The chain is built from TRBV2 and TRBJ1-5, with a weak D call TRBD1 (5 bases). The germline gives CDR1 SNHLY, CDR2 FYNNEI. The CDR3 loop spans 15 amino acids. The V end lost 6 bases, the J end lost 4 bases, and 16 bases lay between the germline ends. The DNA of the CDR3 is TGTGCCAGCAGAGCAGAGGCAGGGCCGAATCAGCCCCAGCATTTT. As protein: CASRAEAGPNQPQHF.

The chain carries TRBV7-9 and TRBJ2-5; 14 bases map to TRBD2. V shed 5 bases and J 9 bases; nucleotides not matched to a gene: 2. Germline values: CDR1 SEHNR, CDR2 FQNEAQ (reference sequence). CDR3 size: 13 residues. The CDR3 reads CASSGTSGGSQYF. In nucleotides, the CDR3 is TGTGCCAGCAGCGGGACTAGCGGGGGATCCCAGTACTTC.

This clonotype was seen a handful of times. The chain couples TRBV28 to TRBJ1-5, with no clear D. V was pared by 7 bases and J by 4 bases, with 14 bases between. The germline V gene encodes CDR1 MDHEN and CDR2 SYDVKM. The CDR3 has 14 residues. The CDR3 loop reads CASKVQVTNQPQHF. As DNA, the CDR3 is TGTGCCAGCAAGGTTCAGGTCACAAATCAGCCCCAGCATTTT.

In its sample, this clonotype was seen a few times. The rearrangement joins TRBV10-3 to TRBJ2-7; 9 bases are a match to TRBD1. With 0 bases clipped from V and 2 bases from J, the junction kept 2 bases outside the gene matches. In germline, CDR1 is ENHRY, CDR2 SYGVKD. The CDR3 contains 15 residues. The CDR3 spells CAISESRDRAYEQYV. The DNA of the CDR3 is TGTGCCATCAGTGAGTCCCGGGACAGGGCCTACGAGCAGTACGTC.

The genes are TRBV24-1 and TRBJ2-3; 8 nucleotides line up with TRBD2. V lost 4 bases, J lost 4 bases, and 6 bases stayed unmatched. The V gene's germline CDR1 is KGHDR and CDR2 SFDVKD. The CDR3 extends over 15 amino acids. The CDR3 DNA reads TGTGCCACCAGTGAAGCGGGGGTTGTGGCAGATACGCAGTATTTT. Residues: CATSEAGVVADTQYF.